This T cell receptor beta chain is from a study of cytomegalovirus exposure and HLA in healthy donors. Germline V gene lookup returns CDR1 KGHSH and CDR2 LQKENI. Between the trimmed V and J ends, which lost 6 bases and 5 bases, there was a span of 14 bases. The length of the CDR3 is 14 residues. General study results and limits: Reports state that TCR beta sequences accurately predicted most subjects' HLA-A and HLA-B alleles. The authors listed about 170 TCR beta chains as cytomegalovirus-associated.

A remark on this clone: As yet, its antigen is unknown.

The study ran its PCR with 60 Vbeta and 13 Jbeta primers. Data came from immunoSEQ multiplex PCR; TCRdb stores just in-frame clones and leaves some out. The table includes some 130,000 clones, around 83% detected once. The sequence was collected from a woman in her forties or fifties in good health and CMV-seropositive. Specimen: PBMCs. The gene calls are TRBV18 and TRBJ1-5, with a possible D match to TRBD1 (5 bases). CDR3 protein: CASSPGPGDQPQHF. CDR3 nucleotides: TGTGCCAGCTCTCCCGGACCGGGGGATCAGCCCCAGCATTTT.